The 18 T cell receptor beta chains in this list originate from one sample, sequenced in a study of cytomegalovirus exposure and HLA in healthy donors. Clones were sequenced by immunoSEQ multiplex PCR, and TCRdb holds only the in-frame ones, with some missing. Of 130,000 to 150,000 clones in the sample, about four fifths were seen once. Sequenced: PBMCs. Source of these receptors: a woman in her twenties or thirties in good health and CMV-seronegative.

The V and J genes are TRBV29-1 and TRBJ1-2; 9 nucleotides match TRBD1. This CDR3 is built from 11 residues. With 7 bases clipped from V and 6 bases from J, the junction kept 3 bases outside the gene matches. Germline assignment: CDR1 SQVTM and CDR2 ANQGSEA. This CDR3 reads CSEQGAHGYTF. DNA for the CDR3: TGCAGCGAACAGGGGGCCCATGGCTACACCTTC.

The chain has TRBV5-1 and TRBJ2-7; 9 nucleotides line up with TRBD1. The CDR3 contains 12 residues. The germline CDR1 and CDR2 sequences are SGHRS and YFSETQ. Trimming cost V 7 bases and J 3 bases; bases outside gene matches: 2. Here the CDR3 DNA reads TGCGCCAGCGCGGGACAGGGCTACGAGCAGTACTTC. Protein: CASAGQGYEQYF.

This clone was seen a few times. This chain joins TRBV10-2 and TRBJ2-7; D perhaps matches TRBD1 (6 bases). Germline CDR1 reads WSHSY; CDR2 reads SAAADI. V lost 8 bases and J lost 5, with 22 bases in between. This CDR3 spans 15 amino acids. The DNA of the CDR3 is TGCGCCAGCCTCCCGACGAGTACAGGGACCCACGAGCAGTACTTC. This encodes CASLPTSTGTHEQYF.

The V gene is TRBV13, the J gene TRBJ2-7; 10 bases agree with TRBD1. Unmatched junction bases numbered 6, after V lost 0 bases and J lost 4 bases. Germline V lookup: CDR1 PRHDT, CDR2 FYEKMQ (reference sequence). The CDR3 has 16 residues. CDR3 in DNA: TGTGCCAGCAGCTTAGGCCTGGGGACAGGGGAATACGAGCAGTACTTC. Translating gives CASSLGLGTGEYEQYF.

This chain joins TRBV7-2 and TRBJ2-7, with 8 nucleotides matching TRBD2. Losses at the gene ends were 0 bases for V and 7 bases for J; bases not matched to a gene: 8. Germline CDR1 SGHTA, CDR2 FQGNSA. The CDR3 has 15 residues. The CDR3 bases are TGTGCCAGCAGCTTAGCGCTCGCGGGGGGATGGGAGCAGTACTTC. Residues: CASSLALAGGWEQYF. Full variable domain (missing parts from reference TRBV7-2 and TRBJ2-7): GAGVSQSPSNKVTEKGKDVELRCDPISGHTALYWYRQSLGQGLEFLIYFQGNSAPDKSGLPSDRFSAERTGGSVSTLTIQRTQQEDSAVYLCASSLALAGGWEQYFGPGTRLTVT.

V usage is TRBV5-1 and J usage is TRBJ1-2, with 7 bases lining up with TRBD1. Per the germline V gene, CDR1 is SGHRS and CDR2 is YFSETQ. V shed 4 bases and J 4 bases; nucleotides not matched to a gene: 7. The CDR3 totals 14 residues. The CDR3 is CASSRGTELYGYTF. The DNA of the CDR3 is TGCGCCAGCAGCAGAGGGACAGAACTCTATGGCTACACCTTC.

V gene TRBV7-9 combines with J gene TRBJ1-2; 10 bases are a match to TRBD1. V was pared by 5 bases and J by 8 bases, with 23 bases of the junction left unmatched. The CDR3 has 19 amino acids. The V gene's germline CDR1 is SEHNR and CDR2 FQNEAQ (reference sequence). The CDR3 region is CASSPVYFLRDRGKGGYTF. For the CDR3, the DNA is TGTGCCAGCAGCCCTGTGTATTTTCTCCGGGACAGGGGAAAGGGGGGCTACACCTTC.

The chain combines TRBV2 with TRBJ2-5, with D unclear. CDR3 size: 11 residues. The germline V gene has CDR1 SNHLY and CDR2 FYNNEI. V lost 5 bases and J 2 bases, leaving 3 bases between the germline ends. The CDR3 loop reads CASSPQETQYF. Here the CDR3 DNA reads TGTGCCAGCAGTCCACAAGAGACCCAGTACTTC.

J is TRBJ1-4 and V is TRBV27; 11 nucleotides match TRBD1. Per the germline V gene, CDR1 is MNHEY and CDR2 is SMNVEV (reference sequence). V lost 4 bases to trimming and J lost 7 bases; unmatched junction nucleotides: 2. This CDR3 region has 14 residues. DNA for the CDR3: TGTGCCAGCAGTTCGGGACAGGGGGTTGAAAAACTGTTTTTT. Translation gives CASSSGQGVEKLFF.

This clone has only one observation. V and J are TRBV6-1 and TRBJ2-3; D possibly corresponds to TRBD1 (7 bases). The CDR3 loop spans 13 amino acids. Germline lookup yields CDR1 MNHNS and CDR2 SASEGT. The V end was cut by 7 bases, the J end by 6 bases, with 14 bases between. CDR3 nucleotide sequence: TGTGCCAGCATGGCGGCAGGGGGGGATACGCAGTATTTT. It translates to CASMAAGGDTQYF.

The chain employs TRBV2 and TRBJ2-7, with D possibly being TRBD2 (6 bases). V shed 5 bases and J shed 3 bases, with 8 bases lying between them. This CDR3 contains 12 residues. Per the germline V gene, CDR1 is SNHLY and CDR2 is FYNNEI. CDR3: CASSRTNYEQYF. The CDR3 bases are TGTGCCAGCAGTAGGACTAACTACGAGCAGTACTTC.

The rearrangement uses TRBV9 and TRBJ2-3; TRBD2 matches 8 bases. Germline V gene sequence: CDR1 SGDLS, CDR2 YYNGEE. Trimming took 0 bases from V and 4 from J; bases not matched to a gene: 10. This CDR3 is built from 17 residues. CDR3 sequence: CASSVGSLRGGSDTQYF. The DNA of the CDR3 is TGTGCCAGCAGCGTAGGCTCCTTACGGGGGGGCTCAGATACGCAGTATTTT.

This CDR3 reads CASSATGQGASYEQYF. As DNA, the CDR3 is TGTGCCAGCAGCGCAACGGGACAGGGGGCCTCCTACGAGCAGTACTTC. The chain carries TRBV9 and TRBJ2-7, with 12 bases lining up with TRBD1. CDR1 is SGDLS and CDR2 is YYNGEE in the germline V gene. The CDR3 runs 16 residues. V was pared by 3 bases and J by 0 bases, with 4 bases of the junction left unmatched.

The chain carries TRBV5-1 and TRBJ2-3, with 10 bases fitting TRBD2. Germline assignment: CDR1 SGHRS and CDR2 YFSETQ. The V and J ends lost 4 bases and 4 bases, in that order; junction bases with no gene match: 3. The CDR3 length is 14 residues. The CDR3 sequence is CASSLAGEPDTQYF. DNA for the CDR3: TGCGCCAGCAGCCTAGCGGGGGAACCAGATACGCAGTATTTT.

V and J are TRBV7-3 and TRBJ2-1; maybe TRBD1 (7 bases). V was shortened by 4 bases and J by 5 bases, with 15 bases between the two germline ends. The CDR3 has 15 residues. Germline V gives CDR1 SGHTA, CDR2 FQGTGA. The CDR3 coding sequence is TGTGCCAGCAGCTCGACAGGGACTTCGGACAATGAGCAGTTCTTC. Amino acids: CASSSTGTSDNEQFF. Supplemented by reference TRBV7-3 and TRBJ2-1, the full variable domain reads GAGVSQTPSNKVTEKGKYVELRCDPISGHTALYWYRQSLGQGPEFLIYFQGTGAADDSGLPNDRFFAVRPEGSVSTLKIQRTERGDSAVYLCASSSTGTSDNEQFFGPGTRLTVL.

This chain links TRBV2 with TRBJ2-5; TRBD1 matches at 7 bases. V was clipped by 6 bases and J by 3 bases; unmatched bases: 4. Per germline, CDR1 SNHLY and CDR2 FYNNEI. This CDR3 has 13 residues. The CDR3 loop reads CASSAGQEETQYF. The CDR3 DNA reads TGTGCCAGCAGCGCCGGACAGGAAGAGACCCAGTACTTC.

The chain joins TRBV5-1 to TRBJ2-3; perhaps TRBD2 as D (5 bases). There are 15 residues in the CDR3. CDR1 and CDR2 from the germline V gene are SGHRS and YFSETQ. V shed 8 bases and J shed 6 bases, with 22 bases lying between them. CDR3 in DNA: TGCGCCAGTGCGACCGGGATTACGGGCGCTGATACGCAGTATTTT. It is translated as CASATGITGADTQYF.

The chain carries TRBV28 and TRBJ2-2; no reliable D call. This CDR3 is built from 15 residues. V was pared by 3 bases and J by 1 base, with 9 bases between. Germline V CDR1 and CDR2: MDHEN, SYDVKM. The CDR3 DNA sequence: TGTGCCAGCAGTTTGTACACCGAGAACACCGGGGAGCTGTTTTTT. This translates into CASSLYTENTGELFF.